Here is one TCR beta chain with its context. These data are taken from a study of blood T cell repertoires in COVID-19. Study summary: T cells, B-cell-depleted T cells, or PBMCs supplied cDNA or gDNA.

The germline CDR1 and CDR2 sequences are SGHNT and YYREEE (reference sequence). After removal of 3 bases from V and 2 bases from J, the junction contained 7 bases not matched to a gene. This CDR3 contains 16 residues. Original data processing: Amplification of reference gene primers was used by the study to estimate nucleated cell counts. Assay used: immunoSEQ multiplex PCR; TCRdb lists only in-frame clones, some missing. From that table come the V and J calls and clone size; the DNA was used to work out D and trimming. Here the sample spans about 250,000 clones, approximately 90% being singletons. This receptor was taken from a young man with acute or convalescent COVID-19. The V call is TRBV5-4, the J call TRBJ2-5, with 10 bases lining up with TRBD1. The sequencing input was peripheral blood. CDR3: CASSSRGTGVQETQYF. The CDR3 bases are TGTGCCAGCAGCTCACGAGGGACAGGGGTACAAGAGACCCAGTACTTC.